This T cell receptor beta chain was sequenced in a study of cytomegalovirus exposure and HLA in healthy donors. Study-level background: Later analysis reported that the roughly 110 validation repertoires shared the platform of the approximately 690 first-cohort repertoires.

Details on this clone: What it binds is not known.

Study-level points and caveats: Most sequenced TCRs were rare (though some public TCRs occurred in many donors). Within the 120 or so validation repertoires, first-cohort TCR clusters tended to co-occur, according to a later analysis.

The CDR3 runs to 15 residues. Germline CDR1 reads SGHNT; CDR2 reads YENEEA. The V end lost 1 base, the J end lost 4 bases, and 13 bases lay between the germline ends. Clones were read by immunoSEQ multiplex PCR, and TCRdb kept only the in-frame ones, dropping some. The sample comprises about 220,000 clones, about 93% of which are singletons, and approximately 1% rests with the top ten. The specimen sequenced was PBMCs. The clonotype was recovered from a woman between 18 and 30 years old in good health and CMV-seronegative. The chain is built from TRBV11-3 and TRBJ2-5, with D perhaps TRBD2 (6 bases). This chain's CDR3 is CASSLGKDGGETQYF. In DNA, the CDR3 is TGTGCCAGCAGCTTAGGAAAAGACGGGGGAGAGACCCAGTACTTC.